This TCR beta chain was sequenced in a study of blood T cell repertoires in COVID-19. Sequencing was performed with immunoSEQ multiplex PCR; in TCRdb, only in-frame clones are kept and a portion is missing. The profile shows 110,000 or so clones, over 70% of them singletons. Germline V gene lookup returns CDR1 SGHRS and CDR2 YFSETQ. Trimming stripped 2 bases from V and 5 bases from J, with 13 bases between. The CDR3 runs 14 residues. This clonotype was sampled from a man in his fifties with acute or convalescent COVID-19. J is TRBJ1-1 and V is TRBV5-1; a possible D gene is TRBD1 (6 bases). Sequenced material: peripheral blood. CDR3 protein: CASSFTGFWTEAFF. For the CDR3, the DNA is TGCGCCAGCAGCTTTACAGGGTTTTGGACTGAAGCTTTCTTT.